This TCR beta chain was documented in a study of cytomegalovirus exposure and HLA in healthy donors. General study findings and limits: Specificity of three CMV-associated chains for CMV antigens was verified in vitro.

CDR3 length: 13 amino acids. Germline CDR1 reads MNHEY; CDR2 reads SMNVEV (reference sequence). V was shortened by 3 bases and J by 5 bases, with 10 bases between the two germline ends. About this clone: As yet, its antigen is unknown.

Primers for the PCR totalled 60 Vbeta and 13 Jbeta. Sequencing used immunoSEQ multiplex PCR; TCRdb keeps in-frame clones, though not all of them. The sample holds some 170,000 clones; about 81% are singletons and the top ten take under 2%. Input material: PBMCs. The TCR was taken from a woman between 18 and 29 years old in good health and CMV-seronegative. This chain connects TRBV27 to TRBJ1-2, with D hard to call. The CDR3 DNA follows: TGTGCCAGCAGTTTTGGGCAGAAGTATGGCTACACCTTC. Translating it yields CASSFGQKYGYTF.